This TCR beta chain appears in the sequencing data of a study of blood T cell repertoires in COVID-19. Turning to the study itself: Some COVID-19 samples were acute and others convalescent; all came from the United States, Italy and Spain. From T cells, B-cell-depleted T cells, or PBMCs came the material, which was cDNA or gDNA.

The ends were cut back, 5 bases at V and 5 bases at J, with 21 bases in the middle. Germline V gene sequence: CDR1 SGHVS, CDR2 FQNEAQ. The CDR3 covers 16 residues. Original methodology: Estimates of nucleated cell counts were drawn from the amplification of reference gene primers. Using immunoSEQ multiplex PCR, the repertoire was profiled, and TCRdb retains in-frame clones only, with some absent. The V and J calls and clone size come from that table; D and trimming were worked out from the DNA. This sample has more than 150,000 clones; about nine tenths occur once, and the top ten carry around 6.6%. The source of this sequence is a man aged 40-55 years with acute or convalescent COVID-19. The chain is built from TRBV7-8 and TRBJ1-2, with D possibly matching TRBD1 (6 bases). The source material was peripheral blood. The CDR3 spells CASSPNRDTRGYGYTF. DNA of the CDR3: TGTGCCAGCAGCCCGAACCGGGACACCCGAGGGTATGGCTACACCTTC.